Each of the 27 T cell receptor beta chains below was sequenced from the same sample in a study of cytomegalovirus exposure and HLA in healthy donors. Amplification used 60 Vbeta primers and 13 Jbeta primers. Measured with immunoSEQ multiplex PCR; TCRdb has only the in-frame clones, and not every one. The table shows 100,000 to 150,000 clones, with less than 10% occurring only once. Sequencing was carried out using PBMCs. These receptors were collected from a woman between 40 and 50 years old in good health and CMV-seropositive.

The V call is TRBV19, the J call TRBJ2-3; D remains ambiguous. V was cut by 1 base and J by 8 bases, with 4 bases left in between. Germline values: CDR1 LNHDA, CDR2 SQIVND (reference sequence). CDR3 length: 11 amino acids. The CDR3: CASSIGSTQYF. In DNA form, the CDR3 reads TGTGCCAGTAGTATAGGCAGTACGCAGTATTTT. Filled out from reference TRBV19 and TRBJ2-3, the complete variable domain reads DGGITQSPKYLFRKEGQNVTLSCEQNLNHDAMYWYRQDPGQGLRLIYYSQIVNDFQKGDIAEGYSVSREKKESFPLTVTSAQKNPTAFYLCASSIGSTQYFGPGTRLTVL.

There are a few counts of this clone. The V call is TRBV4-2, the J call TRBJ2-4; 7 bases line up with TRBD1. This CDR3 is 15 amino acids long. Per the germline V gene, CDR1 is LGHNA and CDR2 is YNFKEQ. V shed 5 bases, J shed 9 bases, and the junction held 13 bases outside the gene matches. DNA of the CDR3: TGTGCCAGCAGCACTTCCGGGACAGACGGAACCATTCAGTACTTC. Translating gives CASSTSGTDGTIQYF.

J is TRBJ2-7 and V is TRBV25-1; 12 bases match TRBD2. The CDR3 is 15 residues long. Germline assignment: CDR1 MGHDK and CDR2 SYGVNS. The ends lost 7 bases at V and 0 bases at J; junction bases unmatched: 4. Here the CDR3 DNA reads TGTGCCAGCACTAAGGGACTAGCGGGCTCCTACGAGCAGTACTTC. Translated: CASTKGLAGSYEQYF.

This clone appeared a few times. The gene calls are TRBV30 and TRBJ1-1, with unresolved D. This CDR3 comprises 11 residues. Trimming left V 0 bases short and J 8 bases short, with 7 bases between. Per germline, CDR1 GTSNPN and CDR2 SVGIG (reference sequence). The DNA of the CDR3 is TGTGCCTGGAGTGTCCTTGAGGAAGCTTTCTTT. Protein sequence: CAWSVLEEAFF.

This clone came up a few times. The CDR3 coding sequence is TGTGCCAGCAGCCCGGGACACATTAATGAAAAACTGTTTTTT. As protein: CASSPGHINEKLFF. The chain has TRBV7-2 and TRBJ1-4; TRBD1 might be the D (6 bases). Trimming pared 5 bases from V and 4 bases from J, leaving 11 bases between. Germline CDR1 SGHTA, CDR2 FQGNSA. The CDR3 has 14 residues.

The chain carries TRBV6-1 and TRBJ2-2, with D possibly TRBD2 on 6 matching bases. The CDR3 sequence is 15 residues long. Germline V CDR1 and CDR2: MNHNS, SASEGT. V was trimmed by 4 bases and J by 3 bases, leaving 12 bases between them. CDR3 sequence (DNA): TGTGCCAGCAGTGGGGGAGGATCCCACACCGGGGAGCTGTTTTTT. This sequence encodes CASSGGGSHTGELFF.

This clone was picked up a small number of times. This chain joins TRBV23-1 and TRBJ2-1, with D perhaps TRBD2 (5 bases). TRBV23-1 has ORF status, its function being uncertain. CDR3 length: 13 residues. V shed 3 bases and J shed 5 bases, with 8 bases lying between them. The CDR3 DNA reads as TGCGCCAGCAGTCAGGAGGTCGACAATGAGCAGTTCTTC. Protein sequence: CASSQEVDNEQFF.

This clone turned up a few times. This sequence joins TRBV5-4 and TRBJ2-5, with 9 positions matching TRBD2. CDR1 is SGHNT, CDR2 YYREEE, per germline (reference sequence). Germline trimming cut 1 base from V and 6 bases from J; bases unmatched to any gene: 10. The CDR3 runs 16 residues. The CDR3 region is CASSLSRGGAEKTQYF. In nucleotides, the CDR3 is TGTGCCAGCAGCTTGAGTCGCGGGGGGGCCGAAAAGACCCAGTACTTC.

The chain is built from TRBV7-2 and TRBJ2-3, with TRBD2 matching over 8 bases. Germline values: CDR1 SGHTA, CDR2 FQGNSA. The CDR3 contains 17 residues. Trimming at V came to 4 bases and at J to 6 bases, leaving 15 bases not matched to a gene. CDR3 in DNA: TGTGCCAGCAGCTCGAGGGAGGGGATTCAGCGGGAGGATACGCAGTATTTT. It yields the protein CASSSREGIQREDTQYF. Complete variable domain (other parts from reference TRBV7-2 and TRBJ2-3): GAGVSQSPSNKVTEKGKDVELRCDPISGHTALYWYRQSLGQGLEFLIYFQGNSAPDKSGLPSDRFSAERTGGSVSTLTIQRTQQEDSAVYLCASSSREGIQREDTQYFGPGTRLTVL.

This clone appeared a few times. The V call is TRBV9, the J call TRBJ2-7; TRBD1 agrees at 7 bases. V shed 4 bases and J 0 bases; nucleotides not matched to a gene: 7. The germline CDR1 and CDR2 sequences are SGDLS and YYNGEE. This CDR3 has 15 amino acids. This CDR3 reads CASSPRTGSSYEQYF. The CDR3 bases are TGTGCCAGCAGCCCCCGGACAGGTAGCTCCTACGAGCAGTACTTC.

The gene calls are TRBV5-1 and TRBJ2-3; TRBD2 matches at 8 bases. The CDR3 runs to 16 residues. J was trimmed by 4 bases and V by 2 bases; bases with no gene match: 9. Per the germline V gene, CDR1 is SGHRS and CDR2 is YFSETQ. The CDR3 loop is CASSFPGTRGADTQYF. The CDR3 DNA reads TGCGCCAGCAGCTTCCCCGGGACTAGGGGCGCAGATACGCAGTATTTT.

The CDR3 loop reads CASSVSTGVTYEQYF. Written as DNA, the CDR3 is TGTGCCAGCAGTGTTTCGACAGGGGTAACCTACGAGCAGTACTTC. V and J are TRBV6-1 and TRBJ2-7; 8 nucleotides agree with TRBD1. The V gene's germline CDR1 is MNHNS and CDR2 SASEGT. V dropped 4 bases and J dropped 2; count of bases not matched to a gene: 7. The CDR3 totals 15 residues.

The chain combines TRBV6-1 with TRBJ1-2, with 9 bases aligning to TRBD1. Per germline, CDR1 MNHNS and CDR2 SASEGT. CDR3 length: 13 residues. After removal of 6 bases from V and 2 bases from J, the junction contained 1 base not matched to a gene. CDR3 sequence: CASRQGANYGYTF. The CDR3 DNA sequence: TGTGCCAGCAGACAGGGGGCCAACTATGGCTACACCTTC.

The CDR3 region has the DNA TGTGCCAGCAGTGCGTGGAACACCGGGGAGCTGTTTTTT. Translated, it gives CASSAWNTGELFF. The chain has TRBV27 and TRBJ2-2; D remains unclear. The CDR3 contains 13 residues. Deletions cut 5 bases from V and 1 base from J, with 5 bases between. CDR1 and CDR2 from the germline V gene are MNHEY and SMNVEV (reference sequence).

This chain links TRBV18 with TRBJ1-5, with a weak D call TRBD1 (5 bases). The CDR3 sequence is 14 residues long. The V and J ends lost 3 bases and 5 bases respectively, with 11 bases between them. Per germline, CDR1 KGHSH and CDR2 LQKENI. The CDR3 nucleotides are TGTGCCAGCTCACCTTCGGGGGGATATCAGCCCCAGCATTTT. It translates to CASSPSGGYQPQHF.

This clone was counted only a few times. V gene TRBV28 combines with J gene TRBJ1-5; D unresolved. V was shortened by 2 bases and J by 0 bases, with 14 bases between the two germline ends. The CDR3 extends over 17 amino acids. Germline V gene sequence: CDR1 MDHEN, CDR2 SYDVKM. CDR3 residues: CASSLVQKSNSNQPQHF. The CDR3 nucleotides are TGTGCCAGCAGTTTAGTACAGAAGTCCAATAGCAATCAGCCCCAGCATTTT.

The J gene is TRBJ2-6, the V gene TRBV6-5; D is undetermined. Germline CDR1 reads MNHEY; CDR2 reads SVGAGI. The CDR3 length is 16 residues. Trimming shortened V by 0 bases and J by 0 bases, and 6 bases separated the two germline ends. CDR3 sequence (DNA): TGTGCCAGCAGTTACTCCCCAGACTCTGGGGCCAACGTCCTGACTTTC. Encoded protein: CASSYSPDSGANVLTF.

There are a few counts of this clone. It is likely a read error, because the conserved phenylalanine at the end of the CDR3 is missing. This chain joins TRBV5-1 and TRBJ2-7; the D is unclear. The CDR3 runs 12 residues. Between the trimmed V and J ends, which lost 4 bases and 3 bases, there was a span of 8 bases. Germline V gene data show CDR1 as SGHRS and CDR2 as YFSETQ. DNA for the CDR3: TGCGCCAGCAGCCTATTCAACTACGAGCAGTACTCC. This codes for CASSLFNYEQYS.

This clone has a handful of counts. The V call is TRBV11-2, the J call TRBJ2-2; 9 nucleotides match TRBD1. The CDR3 spans 15 residues. The V gene's germline CDR1 is SGHAT and CDR2 FQNNGV. V trimming: 5 bases; J trimming: 5 bases; junction bases outside the gene matches: 6. The CDR3 bases are TGTGCCAGCAGCAGGGGACAGGGTGGAACCGGGGAGCTGTTTTTT. This translates into CASSRGQGGTGELFF.

Comments on this clone: The conserved phenylalanine or tryptophan is not found at the CDR3 terminus, so this likely reflects a read error. V gene TRBV7-2 combines with J gene TRBJ1-1, with 7 bases lining up with TRBD1. V dropped 3 bases and J dropped 5; count of bases not matched to a gene: 9. CDR1 is SGHTA, CDR2 FQGNSA, per germline. CDR3 length: 15 amino acids. CDR3: CASSFSAGGITEAFL. CDR3 sequence (DNA): TGTGCCAGCAGCTTTTCGGCAGGGGGGATTACTGAAGCTTTCCTT.

The genes are TRBV6-4 and TRBJ1-2; the match to TRBD1 covers 12 bases. The germline gives CDR1 MRHNA, CDR2 SNTAGT. The J segment lost 3 bases and the V segment lost 0 bases, leaving 11 bases of the junction unmatched. CDR3 length: 19 residues. Here the CDR3 reads CASSDSKGDRGPSHYGYTF. The CDR3, as DNA: TGTGCCAGCAGTGACTCGAAAGGGGACAGGGGGCCATCCCACTATGGCTACACCTTC.

V and J are TRBV7-8 and TRBJ1-1; D gene ambiguous. The CDR3 has 15 amino acids. Trimming took 1 base from V and 0 from J, leaving 9 bases between them. Germline V lookup: CDR1 SGHVS, CDR2 FQNEAQ. The CDR3: CASSLGRVLNTEAFF. Written as DNA, the CDR3 is TGTGCCAGCAGCTTAGGGCGGGTTCTGAACACTGAAGCTTTCTTT.

This clone has a handful of counts. The chain couples TRBV19 to TRBJ1-1; D is uncertain. Trimming removed 2 bases from V and 3 bases from J, with 7 bases in between. CDR3 length: 13 amino acids. Germline CDR1 reads LNHDA; CDR2 reads SQIVND (reference sequence). The CDR3 sequence is CASSITGYTEAFF. The DNA of the CDR3 is TGTGCCAGTAGTATAACCGGGTACACTGAAGCTTTCTTT.

This clone was counted only a few times. The CDR3 loop reads CASSWTSGGASDTQYF. CDR3 sequence (DNA): TGCGCCAGCAGCTGGACTAGCGGGGGGGCCAGCGATACGCAGTATTTT. V usage is TRBV5-1 and J usage is TRBJ2-3; 15 nucleotides align to TRBD2. Trimming removed 3 bases from V and 6 bases from J; junction bases left unmatched: 5. CDR1 and CDR2 (germline): SGHRS, YFSETQ. This CDR3 region has 16 residues.

The chain links TRBV10-1 to TRBJ2-3; D may be TRBD1 (6 bases). The V gene's germline CDR1 is WNHNN and CDR2 SYGVQD (reference sequence). Trimming stripped 5 bases from V and 2 bases from J, with 17 bases between. This CDR3 comprises 16 residues. The CDR3 spells CASSRGQDEITDTQYF. Here the CDR3 DNA reads TGCGCCAGCAGTCGGGGACAAGATGAAATCACAGATACGCAGTATTTT.

This clone was counted only a few times. The chain couples TRBV5-1 to TRBJ2-7, with 7 bases lining up with TRBD1. V lost 4 bases, J lost 3 bases, and 7 bases stayed unmatched. Germline CDR1 and CDR2: SGHRS and YFSETQ. The CDR3 consists of 14 residues. As DNA, the CDR3 is TGCGCCAGCAGCCTTGGGGGACAGTTCTACGAGCAGTACTTC. It translates to CASSLGGQFYEQYF.

The gene calls are TRBV6-5 and TRBJ2-7; 9 positions match TRBD1. CDR3 length: 13 amino acids. V trimming: 9 bases; J trimming: 3 bases; junction bases outside the gene matches: 6. CDR1 is MNHEY, CDR2 SVGAGI, per germline. Here the CDR3 DNA reads TGTGCCAGTCTCGGGACAGGGATCTACGAGCAGTACTTC. Translation gives CASLGTGIYEQYF.